This T cell receptor (beta chain) was profiled in a study of T-cell memory formation after mild COVID-19 (dated by TCRdb to the early 2020s). Study-level background: TCR sequence clusters from the two donors were largely donor specific. Longitudinal TCRalpha and TCRbeta repertoire sequencing tracked T-cell clones expanding and contracting after mild COVID-19 in two donors. Two young, previously healthy adult volunteers made up the cohort, one male and one female. Overall results and qualifications from the work: The study included only two mild cases, and larger cohorts that include severe cases with pre-infection samples were judged to be necessary. Contracting CD4+ clones turned up mainly in the CM and EM memory subsets, whereas EMRA was where CD8+ clones were enriched. Whether the second-wave clones peaking on day 37 were SARS-CoV-2 specific was not confirmed. Some responding clones were detected in pre-infection memory, suggesting pre-existing cross-reactive memory T cells joined the SARS-CoV-2 response. Clones that contracted from day 15 to 85 showed balanced CD4/CD8 phenotypes, whereas a second wave of clones that expanded from day 15 to 37 leaned towards CD4+.

CDR1 and CDR2 are read off the germline V gene as SGHVS and FNYEAQ. V loses 4 bases, J loses 5 bases, and the germline ends lie 11 bases apart. The CDR3 runs 13 amino acids, cysteine and phenylalanine included. The kept DNA is CDR3 alone, 39 bases in frame from the first base. This clonotype was detected once. The antigen this receptor binds is unknown. Per-nucleotide qualities are absent, and no much larger clonotype sits a single base away. A lone read is weak support. Ficoll-Paque density gradient centrifugation was used to isolate PBMCs. Sequencing was performed on an Illumina NovaSeq 6000. cDNA libraries for TCRalpha and TCRbeta were prepared by 5'RACE using constant-segment primers, with sample barcodes and unique molecular identifiers added. Trizol reagent was used to extract RNA from every sample. The libraries were amplified in two PCR steps, and the second step added a second sample barcode and Illumina TruSeq adapters. The libraries were sequenced on an Illumina NovaSeq using 2 x 150 bp paired-end reads. Turning to the authors' computational methods: Demultiplexing of reads and collapsing into UMI-guided consensus sequences were performed with migec v1.2.7. Using mixcr v2.1.11, the UMI consensuses were aligned to TRA and TRB V and J templates and assembled into clonotypes. A clonotype was counted as expanded or contracted only when both edgeR and NoisET called the clonotype significant, with the noise models trained on biological replicates. For edgeR calls, a false discovery rate-adjusted p below 0.01 and a log2 fold-change threshold of 1 were applied. As an exploratory analysis of dynamics, PCA with hierarchical clustering was applied to max-normalized trajectories of the 1000 most abundant clonotypes. Separately sequenced CD4+ and CD8+ repertoires were used to assign the CD4 or CD8 phenotype of responding clones. The public sequencing data were trimmed at Q25 with fastp and processed into clonotypes with MiXCR by TCRdb, which kept only in-frame beta chains. Identical CDR3 proteins give one entry, which carries the most common genes and DNA. The V and J calls and clone size come from TCRdb's table, not from the authors' own analysis. This sample comprises under 450,000 distinct CDR3 sequences, 20% to 30% of them detected only once. The ten largest make up around 13% of the sample.

What was sequenced was PBMCs or a T cell subset sorted from them (not recorded which). This clonotype was sampled from an adult woman who had mild COVID-19 (a few samples of this study predate the infection). The sample titles of this study are shuffled in the database, so cell type and time point are left out; the donor was told from shared clones. Here the chain combines TRBV7-6 and TRBJ1-2, with the D gene not clear enough to name. The CDR3 here reads CASSSWTQYGYTF. The DNA sequence follows: TGTGCCAGCAGCTCATGGACCCAGTATGGCTACACCTTC.